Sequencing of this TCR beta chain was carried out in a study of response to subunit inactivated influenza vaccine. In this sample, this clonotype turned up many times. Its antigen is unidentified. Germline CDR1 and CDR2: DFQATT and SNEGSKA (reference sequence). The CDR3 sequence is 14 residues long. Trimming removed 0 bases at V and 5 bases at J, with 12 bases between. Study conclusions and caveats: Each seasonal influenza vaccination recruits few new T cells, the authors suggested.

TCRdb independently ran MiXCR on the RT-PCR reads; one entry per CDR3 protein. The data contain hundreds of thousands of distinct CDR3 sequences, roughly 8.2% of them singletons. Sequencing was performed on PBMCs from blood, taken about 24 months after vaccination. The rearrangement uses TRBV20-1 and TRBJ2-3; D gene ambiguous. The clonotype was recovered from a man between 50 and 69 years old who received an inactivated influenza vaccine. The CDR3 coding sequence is TGCAGTGCTAGAGAGGCCCCAATAGGAGATACGCAGTATTTT. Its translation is CSAREAPIGDTQYF.